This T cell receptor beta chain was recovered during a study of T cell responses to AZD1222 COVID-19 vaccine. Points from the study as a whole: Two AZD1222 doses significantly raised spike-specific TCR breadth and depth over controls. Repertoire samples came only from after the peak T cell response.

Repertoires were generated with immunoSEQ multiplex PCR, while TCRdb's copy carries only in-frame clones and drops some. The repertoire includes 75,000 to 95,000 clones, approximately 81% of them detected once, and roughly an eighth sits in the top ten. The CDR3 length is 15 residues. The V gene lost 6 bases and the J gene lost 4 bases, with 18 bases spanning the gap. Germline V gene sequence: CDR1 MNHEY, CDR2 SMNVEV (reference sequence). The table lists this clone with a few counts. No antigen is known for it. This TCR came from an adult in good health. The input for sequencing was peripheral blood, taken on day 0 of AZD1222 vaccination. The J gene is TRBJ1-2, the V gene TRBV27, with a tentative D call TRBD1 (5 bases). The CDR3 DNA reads TGTGCCAGCAGCACCCGGGACGGCTCCTTCTATGGCTACACCTTC. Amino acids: CASSTRDGSFYGYTF.